The 13 T cell receptor beta chains in this list originate from one sample, sequenced in a study of blood T cell repertoires in COVID-19. Produced via immunoSEQ multiplex PCR; TCRdb's table is partial and in-frame only. This table holds more than 150,000 clones, roughly four fifths found once. The sample taken for sequencing was peripheral blood. These TCRs come from a woman aged 80 or over with COVID-19, enrolled during active disease.

DNA for the CDR3: TGCGCCAGCAGCCAAGAATGGGCGGGGTACAATGAGCAGTTCTTC. This translates into CASSQEWAGYNEQFF. V gene TRBV4-3 combines with J gene TRBJ2-1; D is possibly TRBD2 (6 bases). CDR1 is LGHNA, CDR2 YSLEER, per germline. Trimming shortened V by 0 bases and J by 4 bases, and 10 bases separated the two germline ends. This CDR3 spans 15 amino acids.

This sequence joins TRBV6-6 and TRBJ2-1, with TRBD2 matching 10 bases. Germline CDR1 reads MNHNY; CDR2 reads SVGAGI (reference sequence). The CDR3 sequence is 15 residues long. Unmatched junction bases numbered 5, after V lost 5 bases and J lost 4 bases. The CDR3 sequence: CASSSGGAPYNEQFF. The CDR3 coding sequence is TGTGCCAGCAGTAGCGGGGGGGCCCCTTACAATGAGCAGTTCTTC.

The rearrangement uses TRBV2 and TRBJ2-7; unclear D gene. V was trimmed by 7 bases and J by 0 bases, leaving 16 bases between them. This CDR3 comprises 15 residues. CDR1 and CDR2 from the germline V gene are SNHLY and FYNNEI. In DNA, the CDR3 is TGTGCCAGCACCCAAGAAGTGTCGAGCTCCTACGAGCAGTACTTC. This encodes CASTQEVSSSYEQYF.

CDR3 region: CASSYGTGALSGYTF. In DNA, the CDR3 is TGTGCCAGTAGTTACGGGACAGGGGCCCTCTCCGGCTACACCTTC. This chain uses TRBV19 with TRBJ1-2; TRBD1 agrees at 10 bases. CDR1 is LNHDA, CDR2 SQIVND, per germline (reference sequence). This CDR3 has 15 residues. Unmatched junction bases numbered 11, after V lost 5 bases and J lost 8 bases.

This clone occurred once. The chain joins TRBV28 to TRBJ1-1, with 8 positions matching TRBD1. CDR1 MDHEN and CDR2 SYDVKM come from the germline V gene. This CDR3 comprises 17 residues. After removal of 2 bases from V and 1 base from J, the junction contained 9 bases not matched to a gene. The CDR3 here is CASSLISRTGQNTEAFF. CDR3 sequence (DNA): TGTGCCAGCAGTTTAATATCCCGGACAGGGCAGAACACTGAAGCTTTCTTT.

The rearrangement joins TRBV6-1 to TRBJ1-5; D gene unclear. Looked up from germline, CDR1 is MNHNS and CDR2 is SASEGT. The CDR3 loop spans 13 amino acids. Trimming removed 2 bases from V and 3 bases from J, with 5 bases in between. DNA of the CDR3: TGTGCCAGCAGTGAACAGGTCAATCAGCCCCAGCATTTT. It encodes CASSEQVNQPQHF.

The CDR3: CASSKRQTATNEKLFF. The CDR3 DNA follows: TGTGCCAGTAGTAAGAGACAGACCGCAACTAATGAAAAACTGTTTTTT. The J gene is TRBJ1-4, the V gene TRBV19, with D possibly TRBD1 on 5 matching bases. The CDR3 length is 16 residues. Germline V CDR1 and CDR2: LNHDA, SQIVND (reference sequence). Trimming cost V 4 bases and J 0 bases, with 12 bases left between them.

V and J are TRBV19 and TRBJ1-2; D call uncertain. The germline CDR1 and CDR2 sequences are LNHDA and SQIVND (reference sequence). The CDR3 sequence is 14 residues long. Trimming cost V 1 base and J 4 bases, with 10 bases left between them. The CDR3 region is CASSIVGRLYGYTF. Here the CDR3 DNA reads TGTGCCAGTAGTATAGTAGGCCGACTCTATGGCTACACCTTC.

This chain connects TRBV5-4 to TRBJ2-3; 11 bases are shared with TRBD2. The CDR3 runs to 15 residues. Germline trimming cut 4 bases from V and 5 bases from J; bases unmatched to any gene: 6. Germline values: CDR1 SGHNT, CDR2 YYREEE (reference sequence). CDR3 bases: TGTGCCAGCAGCCTTAGCGGGGGGGCCGAAGATACGCAGTATTTT. This codes for CASSLSGGAEDTQYF.

The chain carries TRBV19 and TRBJ1-3, with D perhaps matching TRBD1 (6 bases). Trimming shortened V by 6 bases and J by 2 bases, and 14 bases separated the two germline ends. The CDR3 spans 15 residues. CDR1 and CDR2 from the germline V gene are LNHDA and SQIVND (reference sequence). CDR3 sequence (DNA): TGTGCCAGTAGGGACAGACAGGCTCCTGGAAACACCATATATTTT. Translating it yields CASRDRQAPGNTIYF.

The V call is TRBV28, the J call TRBJ1-2; TRBD1 aligns across 8 bases. V lost 3 bases, J lost 0 bases, and 3 bases stayed unmatched. The CDR3 runs 15 residues. Germline CDR1 MDHEN, CDR2 SYDVKM. The CDR3 region has the DNA TGTGCCAGCAGTTTTGTACAGGGGGCTAACTATGGCTACACCTTC. Encoded protein: CASSFVQGANYGYTF.

This chain uses TRBV5-1 with TRBJ1-1, with D possibly matching TRBD1 (5 bases). CDR1 is SGHRS, CDR2 YFSETQ, per germline. Trimming took 4 bases from V and 1 from J, leaving 20 bases between them. The CDR3 runs 17 residues. CDR3 residues: CASSAAAGGRRNTEAFF. CDR3 nucleotides: TGCGCCAGCAGCGCGGCCGCGGGGGGGAGGAGGAACACTGAAGCTTTCTTT.

Concerning this clone: In the same sample, other DNA sequences code for this CDR3. The CDR3 spells CASSTGGNTEAFF. DNA for the CDR3: TGTGCCAGTAGTACAGGGGGGAACACTGAAGCTTTCTTT. V is TRBV19 and J is TRBJ1-1; TRBD1 agrees at 7 bases. Germline V gene lookup returns CDR1 LNHDA and CDR2 SQIVND (reference sequence). The CDR3 is 13 residues long. The trim removed 4 bases at V and 1 base at J, leaving 0 bases unmatched.